This T cell receptor beta chain was identified in a study of vaccination effects on CD4 cells after COVID-19. Clones were read by immunoSEQ multiplex PCR, and TCRdb kept only the in-frame ones, dropping some. The sample contains roughly 33,000 clones, around 79% of which appear only once. For this clone: As yet, its antigen is unknown.

The CDR3 length is 13 residues. Germline V CDR1 and CDR2: KGHSH, LQKENI. Trimming removed 1 base at V and 3 bases at J, with 6 bases between. Isolation of CD4+ T cells took place after less than 12 days of culture. From March to December 2020, the person had a SARS-CoV-2 infection that was confirmed by PCR. Two-dose vaccination with either BNT162b2 or mRNA-1273 was given to the participants. The starting material was CD4+ T cells from PBMCs cultured without peptide, obtained after COVID-19 vaccination. This sequence joins TRBV18 and TRBJ1-1; no clear D gene. The receptor's source is a human donor who had a prior SARS-CoV-2 infection. CDR3 coding DNA: TGTGCCAGCTCACCACGGACTGACACTGAAGCTTTCTTT. It codes for CASSPRTDTEAFF.